These T cell receptor beta chains were read from a single sample in a study of blood T cell repertoires in COVID-19. Repertoires were generated with immunoSEQ multiplex PCR, while TCRdb's copy carries only in-frame clones and drops some. The sample contains around 190,000 clones, 80% to 90% of which appear only once. The sample comprised peripheral blood. The source of these receptors is a human donor in a cohort sampled during active COVID-19. Each CDR3 is given with its conserved first and last residue. Each record gives: J gene, V gene, D gene, CDR3 length, clone size, CDR3 DNA, CDR3 protein. The D gene is left open where the match is weak. Expanded clones get a size class; other rows say once, few or many, or leave the size out.

>TRBJ1-1|TRBV18|TRBD1|15|-
TGTGCCAGCTCACCTATGACAGGGGGTGACACTGAAGCTTTCTTT
CASSPMTGGDTEAFF
>TRBJ2-2|TRBV27|-|14|-
TGTGCCTCAGGAGGCGGGCGAATCACCGGGGAGCTGTTTTTT
CASGGGRITGELFF
>TRBJ2-1|TRBV27|-|15|-
TGTGCCAGCAGTTTCATGGTAGCGGTTTACAATGAGCAGTTCTTC
CASSFMVAVYNEQFF
>TRBJ2-5|TRBV6-1|TRBD1|16|-
TGTGCCAGCAGTGAAGTACTGACAGGGCTTTCAGAGACCCAGTACTTC
CASSEVLTGLSETQYF
>TRBJ1-2|TRBV5-1|-|15|-
TGCGCCAGCAGCTTGGGACAGCGGGTAGGGTATGGCTACACCTTC
CASSLGQRVGYGYTF
>TRBJ1-3|TRBV18|-|15|-
TGTGCCAGCTCACGAACCAGGGACTCTGGAAACACCATATATTTT
CASSRTRDSGNTIYF
>TRBJ2-5|TRBV6-5|TRBD1|14|-
TGTGCCAGCAGTTATACAGGGGCTCAAGAGACCCAGTACTTC
CASSYTGAQETQYF
>TRBJ1-4|TRBV18|TRBD1|15|-
TGTGCCAGCTCACACGACAGGGGGCATAATGAAAAACTGTTTTTT
CASSHDRGHNEKLFF
>TRBJ2-1|TRBV30|TRBD2|16|-
TGTGCCTGGATAGGGCCGGGACTAGCGGATTACAATGAGCAGTTCTTC
CAWIGPGLADYNEQFF
>TRBJ2-3|TRBV4-1|-|18|-
TGCGCCAGCACGGAGGGGACAGAACTAGCGGTCAGCACAGATACGCAGTATTTT
CASTEGTELAVSTDTQYF
>TRBJ1-2|TRBV9|TRBD1|15|-
TGTGCCAGCAGCGACCAGGGACAGAGGAACTATGGCTACACCTTC
CASSDQGQRNYGYTF
>TRBJ2-1|TRBV6-1|-|16|few
TGTGCCAGCAGTGAGCGAGGGTCCTGGGCCTACAATGAGCAGTTCTTC
CASSERGSWAYNEQFF
>TRBJ1-6|TRBV7-9|-|12|-
TGTGCCAGCAGCTTCAGCGTCGCACCCCTCCACTTT
CASSFSVAPLHF
>TRBJ1-1|TRBV2|-|13|-
TGTGCCAGCAGTGTAGGGGGGAACACTGAAGCTTTCTTT
CASSVGGNTEAFF
>TRBJ2-1|TRBV6-6|TRBD2|15|few
TGTGCCAGCAGTCCTACTAGCGGAGGGTACAATGAGCAGTTCTTC
CASSPTSGGYNEQFF
>TRBJ2-1|TRBV7-9|TRBD2|17|-
TGTGCCAGCAGCCCTCGGACTAGCGGGAGCTCCTACAATGAGCAGTTCTTC
CASSPRTSGSSYNEQFF
>TRBJ2-1|TRBV5-1|-|13|-
TGCGCCAGCAGCTTGGAAGTCCGAAGCGCGGAGTTCTTC
CASSLEVRSAEFF
>TRBJ1-3|TRBV11-2|-|15|once
TGTGCCAGCAGCTTAGTAGCTGGATTTGGAAACACCATATATTTT
CASSLVAGFGNTIYF
>TRBJ2-1|TRBV2|TRBD2|16|-
TGTGCCAGCAGTGTGACTAGCGCCCGATCCTACAATGAGCAGTTCTTC
CASSVTSARSYNEQFF
>TRBJ1-1|TRBV6-5|-|13|-
TGTGCCAGCAGTTACGGGGGAGGAACTGAAGCTTTCTTT
CASSYGGGTEAFF
>TRBJ2-2|TRBV19|-|15|-
TGTGCCAGTAGTATGGCCAGGGGTCACACCGGGGAGCTGTTTTTT
CASSMARGHTGELFF
>TRBJ2-1|TRBV27|TRBD2|17|-
TGTGCCAGCAGTCCAGAAGGGACTAGCCCCCTCTACAATGAGCAGTTCTTC
CASSPEGTSPLYNEQFF
>TRBJ2-7|TRBV7-2|-|16|once
TGTGCCAGCAGCTTCTTCCTTAGCGGCTCCTCCTACGAGCAGTACTTC
CASSFFLSGSSYEQYF
>TRBJ2-3|TRBV11-2|TRBD2|16|-
TGTGCCAGCAGCTTGGAACTAGCGGGAGCGGAAGATACGCAGTATTTT
CASSLELAGAEDTQYF
>TRBJ2-5|TRBV30|-|12|-
TGTGCCTGGGGCGGGTCCCAAGAGACCCAGTACTTC
CAWGGSQETQYF
>TRBJ2-7|TRBV5-4|TRBD2|18|-
TGTGCCAGCAGCTTGGAGACTAGCGGGAGGGCCGGGGTGCTTGGGCAGTACTTC
CASSLETSGRAGVLGQYF
>TRBJ2-3|TRBV4-1|TRBD2|16|-
TGCGCCAGCAGCCAAGAGGGACTAGGCCGCACAGATACGCAGTATTTT
CASSQEGLGRTDTQYF
>TRBJ2-5|TRBV18|TRBD1|15|-
TGTGCCAGCTCACCCCGGACAGGGGCGAAAGAGACCCAGTACTTC
CASSPRTGAKETQYF
>TRBJ2-1|TRBV2|TRBD2|14|-
TGTGCCAGCAGCAAGACTAGCGGGAGGGATGAGCAGTTCTTC
CASSKTSGRDEQFF
>TRBJ1-4|TRBV27|TRBD1|15|-
TGTGCCAGCAGTTCTCCTTGGACAGGGAGGGAAAAACTGTTTTTT
CASSSPWTGREKLFF
>TRBJ2-1|TRBV18|TRBD2|17|-
TGTGCCAGCTCACAAGATAGACCGGGAGGACTGGTCAATGAGCAGTTCTTC
CASSQDRPGGLVNEQFF
>TRBJ2-7|TRBV20-1|-|11|-
TGCAGTGCGGGGGGAGACTACGAGCAGTACTTC
CSAGGDYEQYF
>TRBJ2-1|TRBV6-4|TRBD2|16|-
TGTGCCAGCAGTGACTCTAGCGGGAAGGGATTGAGTGAGCAGTTCTTC
CASSDSSGKGLSEQFF
>TRBJ2-7|TRBV11-2|-|15|-
TGTGCCAGCAGCTTAGACCCTACAGGGATCTACGAGCAGTACTTC
CASSLDPTGIYEQYF
>TRBJ1-2|TRBV7-2|TRBD1|14|-
TGTGCCAGCAGCTACCCGGACAGGGGGCATGGCTACACCTTC
CASSYPDRGHGYTF
>TRBJ2-3|TRBV15|TRBD2|16|-
TGTGCCACCAGCAGAGAGGTAGCGGGGACAACAGATACGCAGTATTTT
CATSREVAGTTDTQYF
>TRBJ2-1|TRBV19|-|15|once
TGTGCCAGTAGTATAAATCCCTTAAGCGGTAATGAGCAGTTCTTC
CASSINPLSGNEQFF
>TRBJ1-2|TRBV7-2|TRBD1|14|-
TGTGCCAGCAGCTTAAGCCAGGGGGACTATGGCTACACCTTC
CASSLSQGDYGYTF
>TRBJ2-1|TRBV27|TRBD2|15|-
TGTGCCAGCAGCTTCCGGACTAGCGGGAACAATGAGCAGTTCTTC
CASSFRTSGNNEQFF
>TRBJ2-5|TRBV12-3/TRBV12-4|-|11|-
TGTGCCAGCACCCTCGGTGGGACCCAGTACTTC
CASTLGGTQYF
>TRBJ2-3|TRBV5-4|TRBD2|16|-
TGTGCCAGCAGCCAGTTTAGCGGGAGCTCTACAGATACGCAGTATTTT
CASSQFSGSSTDTQYF
>TRBJ2-5|TRBV24-1|TRBD1|13|-
TGTGCCACCCGCAGGGGGAGCCAAGAGACCCAGTACTTC
CATRRGSQETQYF
>TRBJ2-7|TRBV5-1|-|11|few
TGCGCCAGCAGCTTGGGTAACGAGCAGTACTTC
CASSLGNEQYF
>TRBJ2-7|TRBV3-1/TRBV3-2|TRBD2|14|-
TGTGCCAGCAGGGGACTAGCGGGGGCCTACGAGCAGTACTTC
CASRGLAGAYEQYF
>TRBJ2-7|TRBV29-1|-|13|-
TGCAGCGTTGAAGGTGGGACAAGCTACGAGCAGTACTTC
CSVEGGTSYEQYF
>TRBJ2-2|TRBV28|TRBD1|15|-
TGTGCCAGTTCCTCAGGCAGACAGGGGGCCGGGGAGCTGTTTTTT
CASSSGRQGAGELFF
>TRBJ2-1|TRBV28|TRBD2|17|-
TGTGCCAGCAGTTTAAGCCTAGCGGGAGGGCCGCTCAATGAGCAGTTCTTC
CASSLSLAGGPLNEQFF